The TCR beta chain under discussion was sequenced for a study of cytomegalovirus exposure and HLA in healthy donors (dated by TCRdb to about 2017). For context, the study as a whole: The 666 repertoires of the first cohort and the 120 validation repertoires were produced on the same platform, according to a later analysis. The study aimed to test whether cataloging public T cell receptors could reveal signatures of past pathogen exposure. Along with the approximately 650-subject first cohort, a separate validation cohort of over 90 different subjects was used. High-throughput TCR immunosequencing, statistical association of individual TCRs with disease status, and machine learning were combined to predict cytomegalovirus infection status.

Here is what the overall study found, with its caveats: Most TCR sequences were observed very rarely across donors, whereas some public TCRs were present in many individuals. All 120 or so repertoires were used to score co-occurrence in the validation cohort in a later analysis, because that analysis had no HLA typing for the cohort. Three of the identified cytomegalovirus-associated TCR beta chains were confirmed in vitro to be specific for cytomegalovirus antigens. It was suggested by the authors that the approach could potentially be generalized to other disease states and immunological phenotypes. Of the cluster scores, 85% to 95% were above 0 in a later analysis, which found that TCRs clustered in the first cohort also tended to co-occur in the approximately 120 validation repertoires. The classifier was reported to diagnose cytomegalovirus status with high specificity and sensitivity in both the original and validation cohorts. The study gave a list of 150 to 200 TCR beta chains associated with cytomegalovirus.

Including cysteine and phenylalanine, the CDR3 has 13 amino acids. Of the read, only the CDR3 DNA is kept; its 39 bases are in frame from base 1. Trimming at the junction amounts to 3 bases on V and 6 bases on J, and the germline ends lie 9 bases apart. In the germline V gene, CDR1 corresponds to KGHSH and CDR2 to LQKENI. Separate from the approximately 670-subject first cohort, the validation cohort of 120 subjects was the group to which the donors belonged. The sample holds a few counts of this clone. The antigen it recognizes is unknown. Qualities for individual bases were not recorded, and no much larger clone is one base off. To prepare the library, the immunoSEQ multiplex PCR assay was applied. The paper's processing steps were these. A statistical classification framework was built for diagnosing cytomegalovirus status from the catalog of TCR beta chain sequences. TCRdb provides this immuneACCESS table in a form limited to in-frame rearrangements. Some clones are lacking; in checked studies, under half of them reflect an unresolved V gene, and why the rest are absent is not known. V and J calls and clone size are those listed in that table; D and trimming were worked out from the DNA. The sample records 120,000 or so clones, 70% to 90% of which are singletons. The ten largest account for approximately 4.5% of the sample.

The sequenced material came from PBMCs. Recombination connected TRBV18 to TRBJ1-5; D gene: possibly TRBD1, on 5 matching bases. The TCR originated in a man aged 18 to 30 in good health and CMV-seropositive. The DNA is as follows: TGTGCCAGCTCACCGCAGGGCGGTCAGCCCCAGCATTTT. Its protein product is CASSPQGGQPQHF. The CDR3, completed at both ends by the reference TRBV18 and TRBJ1-5 genes, gives the full variable domain NAGVMQNPRHLVRRRGQEARLRCSPMKGHSHVYWYRQLPEEGLKFMVYLQKENIIDESGMPKERFSAEFPKEGPSILRIQQVVRGDSAAYFCASSPQGGQPQHFGDGTRLSIL.